Below, 31 T cell receptor beta chains from the same sample are listed, as sequenced in a study of OX40 agonist ivuxolimab in advanced cancers. Produced via immunoSEQ multiplex PCR; TCRdb's table is partial and in-frame only. The sample includes 55,000 to 85,000 clones, about nine tenths of them seen just once. The material was CD4+ or CD8+ T cells sorted from blood, obtained in a trial of the OX40 agonist ivuxolimab. The origin of the receptors is an adult with an advanced solid tumor such as melanoma, head and neck, liver or kidney cancer.

The chain employs TRBV6-1 and TRBJ2-7; tentatively, D is TRBD2 (5 bases). V was shortened by 2 bases and J by 6 bases, with 14 bases between the two germline ends. Germline loops: CDR1 MNHNS, CDR2 SASEGT. The CDR3 sequence is 14 residues long. The CDR3 is CASSERVPAGEQYF. CDR3 DNA sequence: TGTGCCAGCAGTGAACGAGTCCCGGCGGGCGAGCAGTACTTC.

The chain links TRBV5-1 to TRBJ2-7; 9 bases fit TRBD1. The V segment lost 2 bases and the J segment 4 bases; nucleotides outside the gene matches: 10. Germline-derived CDR1 and CDR2 are SGHRS and YFSETQ. CDR3 size: 16 residues. The CDR3 DNA reads TGCGCCAGCAGCTTTATCCCCGGGACAGGGTCTTACGAGCAGTACTTC. As protein: CASSFIPGTGSYEQYF.

V is TRBV28 and J is TRBJ2-2; D is undetermined. The CDR3 loop spans 13 amino acids. Germline loops: CDR1 MDHEN, CDR2 SYDVKM. The V and J ends lost 7 bases and 5 bases respectively, with 11 bases between them. The CDR3 loop is CASIHVGTGELFF. The CDR3 DNA is TGTGCCAGCATCCACGTGGGGACCGGGGAGCTGTTTTTT.

The J gene is TRBJ1-5, the V gene TRBV27; D perhaps matches TRBD1 (5 bases). The CDR3 is 13 residues long. V was cut by 6 bases and J by 10 bases, with 16 bases left in between. Per germline, CDR1 MNHEY and CDR2 SMNVEV (reference sequence). CDR3 region: CASRPGPGRPQHF. Written as DNA, the CDR3 is TGTGCCAGCAGACCGGGACCCGGCCGACCCCAGCATTTT.

The chain employs TRBV6-1 and TRBJ2-2; D is undetermined. V was cut by 6 bases and J by 6 bases, with 8 bases left in between. There are 12 residues in the CDR3. Germline V gene data show CDR1 as MNHNS and CDR2 as SASEGT. CDR3 in amino acids: CASSAFPGELFF. The DNA for the CDR3 is TGTGCCAGCAGCGCGTTCCCCGGGGAGCTGTTTTTT.

This clone was detected a few times. The DNA is left out, because the CDR3 cannot be placed on it with certainty; the CDR3 is given as TCRdb lists it. V is TRBV2 and J is TRBJ1-2. Per germline, CDR1 SNHLY and CDR2 FYNNEI. Both ends counted, the CDR3 spans 13 residues. The CDR3 reads CASSTSGPYGYTF.

This chain connects TRBV10-3 to TRBJ1-1; D gene ambiguous. V dropped 10 bases and J dropped 1 base, with 13 bases sitting between them. This CDR3 comprises 13 residues. The germline CDR1 and CDR2 sequences are ENHRY and SYGVKD. DNA of the CDR3: TGTGCCACATACCGGGAGCCGAACACTGAAGCTTTCTTT. Translation gives CATYREPNTEAFF.

The V gene is TRBV30, the J gene TRBJ1-6; D perhaps matches TRBD1 (6 bases). V dropped 3 bases and J dropped 9 bases, with 9 bases sitting between them. Germline V CDR1 and CDR2: GTSNPN, SVGIG (reference sequence). The CDR3 has 12 residues. CDR3 DNA sequence: TGTGCCTGGAGCGGACAGAGTTCACCCCTCCACTTT. Protein product: CAWSGQSSPLHF.

The chain joins TRBV18 to TRBJ2-7, with a weak D call TRBD2 (5 bases). CDR1 and CDR2 from the germline V gene are KGHSH and LQKENI. The CDR3 runs to 12 residues. V was trimmed by 4 bases and J by 3 bases, leaving 7 bases between them. CDR3 nucleotides: TGTGCCAGCTCACAGGGAGTCTACGAGCAGTACTTC. Protein product: CASSQGVYEQYF.

This clone was detected only a few times. The chain uses TRBV28 and TRBJ1-5, with TRBD1 matching over 7 bases. Germline V CDR1 and CDR2: MDHEN, SYDVKM. This CDR3 contains 15 residues. Trimming cost V 3 bases and J 2 bases; bases outside gene matches: 4. CDR3 in DNA: TGTGCCAGCAGTTTTAAGGGGGCTGGCAATCAGCCCCAGCATTTT. Its protein product is CASSFKGAGNQPQHF.

The chain combines TRBV2 with TRBJ1-2, with D unclear. CDR3 length: 12 amino acids. Looked up from germline, CDR1 is SNHLY and CDR2 is FYNNEI. V lost 4 bases to trimming and J lost 8 bases, with 11 bases between them. The CDR3 sequence is CASSVWEWGYTF. The CDR3 DNA reads TGTGCCAGCAGTGTATGGGAGTGGGGCTACACCTTC.

V and J are TRBV19 and TRBJ2-2, with 7 bases fitting TRBD2. Germline V gives CDR1 LNHDA, CDR2 SQIVND (reference sequence). Trimming removed 9 bases from V and 5 bases from J; junction bases left unmatched: 12. The CDR3 spans 15 residues. The CDR3 spells CASQSPGGRTGELFF. The CDR3 DNA sequence: TGTGCCAGCCAATCTCCGGGAGGTCGGACCGGGGAGCTGTTTTTT.

The chain links TRBV29-1 to TRBJ2-2; a possible D gene is TRBD2 (5 bases). Germline-derived CDR1 and CDR2 are SQVTM and ANQGSEA. The CDR3 loop spans 13 amino acids. Trimming left V 4 bases short and J 6 bases short, with 12 bases between. The CDR3 sequence is CSVAETGSGELFF. The CDR3, as DNA: TGCAGCGTTGCGGAGACGGGGTCCGGGGAGCTGTTTTTT.

This chain joins TRBV5-1 and TRBJ1-2; D perhaps matches TRBD1 (6 bases). CDR3 length: 15 residues. Trimming removed 0 bases at V and 8 bases at J, with 17 bases between. The germline gives CDR1 SGHRS, CDR2 YFSETQ. This CDR3 is CASSLVTSGGLGYTF. CDR3 nucleotide sequence: TGCGCCAGCAGCTTGGTTACGTCTGGGGGGCTAGGCTACACCTTC.

The CDR3 loop reads CASSPSRGSYNEQFF. CDR3 nucleotide sequence: TGTGCCAGCAGCCCCTCGCGGGGCTCCTACAATGAGCAGTTCTTC. The V gene is TRBV7-9, the J gene TRBJ2-1; possible D gene TRBD2, 6 bases. From germline, CDR1 is SEHNR and CDR2 FQNEAQ (reference sequence). The V end was cut by 5 bases, the J end by 0 bases, with 11 bases between. The CDR3 is made up of 15 amino acids.

This clone was found a few times. The chain links TRBV6-4 to TRBJ1-6; D is undetermined. The CDR3 totals 15 residues. Germline values: CDR1 MRHNA, CDR2 SNTAGT. Trimming stripped 7 bases from V and 0 bases from J, with 10 bases between. CDR3 amino acids: CASTKGFSYNSPLHF. For the CDR3, the DNA is TGTGCCAGCACGAAGGGTTTCTCCTATAATTCACCCCTCCACTTT.

The genes are TRBV6-6 and TRBJ1-1; no firm D call. V gave up 0 bases and J gave up 1 base, with 12 bases separating them. The CDR3 spans 16 residues. Germline-derived CDR1 and CDR2 are MNHNY and SVGAGI (reference sequence). CDR3: CASSYSLGQTNTEAFF. CDR3 DNA sequence: TGTGCCAGCAGTTACTCTTTGGGCCAGACGAACACTGAAGCTTTCTTT.

V usage is TRBV6-5 and J usage is TRBJ2-5; D uncertain. V shed 2 bases and J shed 4 bases, with 11 bases lying between them. Germline CDR1 MNHEY, CDR2 SVGAGI. This CDR3 has 14 residues. The CDR3 sequence: CASSYGGSVETQYF. Here the CDR3 DNA reads TGTGCCAGCAGTTACGGCGGCTCTGTAGAGACCCAGTACTTC.

This chain uses TRBV30 with TRBJ2-2, with TRBD2 identical over 12 bases. The CDR3 covers 15 residues. Germline CDR1 reads GTSNPN; CDR2 reads SVGIG (reference sequence). V shed 3 bases and J 7 bases; nucleotides not matched to a gene: 6. CDR3 sequence reads: CAWRGLAGPHGELFF. For the CDR3, the DNA is TGTGCCTGGAGGGGACTAGCGGGCCCCCACGGGGAGCTGTTTTTT.

The chain has TRBV19 and TRBJ1-6; 9 bases agree with TRBD1. The CDR3 consists of 15 residues. Losses at the gene ends were 4 bases for V and 9 bases for J; bases not matched to a gene: 7. CDR1 LNHDA and CDR2 SQIVND come from the germline V gene (reference sequence). CDR3 nucleotide sequence: TGTGCCAGTAGTAGGGGACAGGGAATGGGTTCACCCCTCCACTTT. Protein product: CASSRGQGMGSPLHF.

This sequence joins TRBV27 and TRBJ1-3; the match to TRBD1 covers 9 bases. V lost 3 bases, J lost 8 bases, and 2 bases stayed unmatched. Germline values: CDR1 MNHEY, CDR2 SMNVEV (reference sequence). CDR3 length: 13 amino acids. The CDR3 bases are TGTGCCAGCAGTTTCCGACAGGGGGACACCATATATTTT. Its translation: CASSFRQGDTIYF.

The CDR3 sequence: CASSLDRGVYNEQFF. CDR3 in DNA: TGTGCCAGCAGCTTAGACAGGGGGGTCTACAATGAGCAGTTCTTC. V and J are TRBV7-2 and TRBJ2-1; 8 nucleotides align to TRBD1. CDR1 and CDR2 from the germline V gene are SGHTA and FQGNSA. The junction had 2 bases not matched to a gene; V was cut back by 1 base and J by 3 bases. The CDR3 is 15 amino acids.

This rearrangement joins TRBV5-6 to TRBJ1-3; no firm D call. Trimming removed 0 bases from V and 5 bases from J, with 6 bases in between. The CDR3 runs 13 residues. Per the germline V gene, CDR1 is SGHDT and CDR2 is YYEEEE. The CDR3 DNA reads TGTGCCAGCAGCTTGGTTGATAGAAACACCATATATTTT. It yields the protein CASSLVDRNTIYF. Full variable domain (remainder filled in from reference TRBV5-6 and TRBJ1-3): DAGVTQSPTHLIKTRGQQVTLRCSPKSGHDTVSWYQQALGQGPQFIFQYYEEEERQRGNFPDRFSGHQFPNYSSELNVNALLLGDSALYLCASSLVDRNTIYFGEGSWLTVV.

This chain joins TRBV6-6 and TRBJ2-1; 9 nucleotides align to TRBD2. Germline V gene data show CDR1 as MNHNY and CDR2 as SVGAGI (reference sequence). This CDR3 is built from 15 residues. V was pared by 6 bases and J by 8 bases, with 11 bases of the junction left unmatched. The CDR3 loop is CASSLSGGPGDEQFF. The CDR3 region has the DNA TGTGCCAGCAGCCTCAGCGGGGGGCCTGGAGATGAGCAGTTCTTC.

This CDR3 is CASSEDGSHNEQFF. DNA for the CDR3: TGTGCCAGCAGTGAAGACGGGTCCCACAATGAGCAGTTCTTC. V gene TRBV2 combines with J gene TRBJ2-1; D gene unclear. The CDR3 runs 14 residues. V lost 1 base and J lost 5, with 9 bases in between. Germline CDR1 and CDR2: SNHLY and FYNNEI. The full variable domain, its missing parts supplied by reference TRBV2 and TRBJ2-1, is EPEVTQTPSHQVTQMGQEVILRCVPISNHLYFYWYRQILGQKVEFLVSFYNNEISEKSEIFDDQFSVERPDGSNFTLKIRSTKLEDSAMYFCASSEDGSHNEQFFGPGTRLTVL.

In this sample, this clone turned up once. The chain uses TRBV5-6 and TRBJ2-7; 7 bases fit TRBD1. After removal of 0 bases from V and 2 bases from J, the junction contained 2 bases not matched to a gene. Per germline, CDR1 SGHDT and CDR2 YYEEEE. CDR3 size: 14 residues. CDR3 sequence: CASSLVGTAYEQYF. The CDR3 nucleotides read TGTGCCAGCAGCTTGGTAGGGACAGCCTACGAGCAGTACTTC.

V is TRBV19 and J is TRBJ2-5; 12 bases are a match to TRBD2. With 7 bases clipped from V and 4 bases from J, the junction kept 10 bases outside the gene matches. CDR1 is LNHDA, CDR2 SQIVND, per germline (reference sequence). CDR3 length: 16 amino acids. CDR3 sequence (DNA): TGTGCCAGTACACCCCAACTAGCGGGGGGCTCAGAGACCCAGTACTTC. It codes for CASTPQLAGGSETQYF.

The V call is TRBV6-1, the J call TRBJ1-5; D ambiguous. The V gene's germline CDR1 is MNHNS and CDR2 SASEGT. Trimming pared 2 bases from V and 4 bases from J, leaving 6 bases between. The CDR3 contains 13 residues. This CDR3 reads CASSERRNQPQHF. The CDR3 DNA reads as TGTGCCAGCAGTGAACGACGGAATCAGCCCCAGCATTTT.

The chain recombines TRBV13 with TRBJ1-2, with TRBD1 identical over 7 bases. The CDR3 runs 13 residues. The V gene's germline CDR1 is PRHDT and CDR2 FYEKMQ (reference sequence). With 4 bases clipped from V and 5 bases from J, the junction kept 4 bases outside the gene matches. The CDR3 nucleotides are TGTGCCAGCAGCTCCCGGACAGGATATGGCTACACCTTC. It is translated as CASSSRTGYGYTF. Using reference TRBV13 and TRBJ1-2 for the parts outside the CDR3, the full variable domain is AAGVIQSPRHLIKEKRETATLKCYPIPRHDTVYWYQQGPGQDPQFLISFYEKMQSDKGSIPDRFSAQQFSDYHSELNMSSLELGDSALYFCASSSRTGYGYTFGSGTRLTVV.

V gene TRBV6-5 combines with J gene TRBJ2-7; 9 positions match TRBD1. V gave up 10 bases and J gave up 2 bases; unmatched junction bases: 9. Looked up from germline, CDR1 is MNHEY and CDR2 is SVGAGI. The CDR3 sequence is 14 residues long. CDR3 sequence: CATQPGQGPYEQYF. The CDR3 region has the DNA TGTGCCACGCAACCGGGACAGGGACCCTACGAGCAGTACTTC.

The CDR3 sequence: CASSIDSFSYEQYF. CDR3 sequence (DNA): TGTGCCAGCAGCATCGACAGCTTCTCCTACGAGCAGTACTTC. The V call is TRBV9, the J call TRBJ2-7, with D possibly matching TRBD1 (5 bases). This CDR3 has 14 residues. The germline V gene encodes CDR1 SGDLS and CDR2 YYNGEE. The V end lost 4 bases, the J end lost 0 bases, and 11 bases lay between the germline ends.